This TCR beta chain was sequenced during a study of shared clonotypes between healthy human individuals. Deep-level settings were used for running the assay. Every immunoSEQ plate was one replicate of a subset's evenly spread DNA. TCRdb's copy holds only in-frame clones and misses some; the assay was immunoSEQ multiplex PCR. The data contain about half a million clones, around four fifths of them singletons. The CDR3 loop spans 18 amino acids. Germline-derived CDR1 and CDR2 are MDHEN and SYDVKM. J was trimmed by 2 bases and V by 7 bases; bases with no gene match: 9. Specimen: PBMCs. This sequence joins TRBV28 and TRBJ2-6; the match to TRBD2 covers 12 bases. This clonotype was sampled from a woman between 40 and 55 years old in good health. Some clones in this sample may be carry-over from other donors' samples. The CDR3 DNA reads TGTGCCAGCACCCATCTAGCGGGAGGGTCCCCTGGGGCCAACGTCCTGACTTTC. It translates to CASTHLAGGSPGANVLTF.